The present entry profiles one TCR beta chain with its context. As yet, its antigen is unknown. The table came from immunoSEQ multiplex PCR; TCRdb's copy has only in-frame clones and leaves some out. The profile covers about 50,000 clones, with more than 85% appearing a single time and 15% to 20% taken by the ten largest. CDR1 is LNHNV and CDR2 is YYDKDF in the germline V gene (reference sequence). The CDR3 spans 13 residues. Deletions cut 8 bases from V and 4 bases from J, with 11 bases between. These data belong to a study of OX40 agonist ivuxolimab in advanced cancers. The study's findings and limits: The specificity for antigen of the expanded peripheral T cells was not determined.

Blood sampling was done at baseline, cycle 4 day 1, and cycle 7 day 1. This specimen was CD4+ or CD8+ T cells sorted from blood, taken in a trial of the OX40 agonist ivuxolimab. The V gene is TRBV15, the J gene TRBJ2-2, with D possibly TRBD2 on 6 matching bases. The TCR was taken from an adult with an advanced solid tumor such as melanoma, head and neck, liver or kidney cancer. The CDR3 DNA follows: TGTGCCACCCGGAGGGAGGTCACCGGGGAGCTGTTTTTT. Its translation is CATRREVTGELFF.